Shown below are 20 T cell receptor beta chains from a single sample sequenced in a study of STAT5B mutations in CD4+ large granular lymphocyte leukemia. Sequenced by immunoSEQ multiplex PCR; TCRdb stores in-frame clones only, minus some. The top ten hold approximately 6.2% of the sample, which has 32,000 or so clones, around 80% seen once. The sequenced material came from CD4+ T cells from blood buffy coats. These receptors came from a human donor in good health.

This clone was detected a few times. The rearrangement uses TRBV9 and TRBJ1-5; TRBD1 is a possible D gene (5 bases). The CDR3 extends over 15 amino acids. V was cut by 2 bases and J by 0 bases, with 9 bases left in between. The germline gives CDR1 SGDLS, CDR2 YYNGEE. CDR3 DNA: TGTGCCAGCAGCGTTGGGGGTAATAGCAATCAGCCCCAGCATTTT. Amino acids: CASSVGGNSNQPQHF.

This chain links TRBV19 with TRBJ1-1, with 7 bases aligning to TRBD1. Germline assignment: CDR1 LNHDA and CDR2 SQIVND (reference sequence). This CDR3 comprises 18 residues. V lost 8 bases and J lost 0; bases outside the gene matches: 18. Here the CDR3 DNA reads TGTGCCAGTGCTAGGGACAGCCCTGCTTGGCGGATGAACACTGAAGCTTTCTTT. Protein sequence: CASARDSPAWRMNTEAFF.

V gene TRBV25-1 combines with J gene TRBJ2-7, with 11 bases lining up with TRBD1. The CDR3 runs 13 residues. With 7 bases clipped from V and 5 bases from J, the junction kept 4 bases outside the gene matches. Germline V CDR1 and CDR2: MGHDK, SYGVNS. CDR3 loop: CASMGQGDHEQYF. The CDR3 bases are TGTGCCAGCATGGGACAGGGGGACCACGAGCAGTACTTC.

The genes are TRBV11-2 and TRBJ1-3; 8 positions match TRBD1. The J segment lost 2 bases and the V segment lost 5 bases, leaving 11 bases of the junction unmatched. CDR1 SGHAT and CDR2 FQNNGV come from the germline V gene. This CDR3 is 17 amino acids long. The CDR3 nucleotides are TGTGCCAGCAGCCCAAAAGTCGACAGGGGCCCTGGAAACACCATATATTTT. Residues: CASSPKVDRGPGNTIYF.

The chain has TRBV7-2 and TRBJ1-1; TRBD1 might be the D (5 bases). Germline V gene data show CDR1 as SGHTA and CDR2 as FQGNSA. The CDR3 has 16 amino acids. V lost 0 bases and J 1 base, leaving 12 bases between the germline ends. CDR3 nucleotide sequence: TGTGCCAGCAGCTTAGCGCCGGGGGGAGCGAACACTGAAGCTTTCTTT. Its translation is CASSLAPGGANTEAFF.

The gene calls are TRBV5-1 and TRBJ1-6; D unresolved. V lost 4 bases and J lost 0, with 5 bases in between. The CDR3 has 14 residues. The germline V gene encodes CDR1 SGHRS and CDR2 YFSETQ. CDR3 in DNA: TGCGCCAGCAGCCATACCTCCTATAATTCACCCCTCCACTTT. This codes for CASSHTSYNSPLHF.

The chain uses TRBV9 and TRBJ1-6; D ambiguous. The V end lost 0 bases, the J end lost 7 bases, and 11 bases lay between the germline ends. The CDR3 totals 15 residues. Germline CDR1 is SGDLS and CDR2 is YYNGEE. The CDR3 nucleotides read TGTGCCAGCAGCGTAGCTGCTGTTTTAAATTCACCCCTCCACTTT. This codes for CASSVAAVLNSPLHF.

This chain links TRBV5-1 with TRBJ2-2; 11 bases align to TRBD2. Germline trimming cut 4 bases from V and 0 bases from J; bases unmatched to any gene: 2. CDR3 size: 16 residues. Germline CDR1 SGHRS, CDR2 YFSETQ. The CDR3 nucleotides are TGCGCCAGCAGCGTTAGCGGGGGGGCGAACACCGGGGAGCTGTTTTTT. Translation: CASSVSGGANTGELFF. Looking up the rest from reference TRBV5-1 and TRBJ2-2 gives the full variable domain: KAGVTQTPRYLIKTRGQQVTLSCSPISGHRSVSWYQQTPGQGLQFLFEYFSETQRNKGNFPGRFSGRQFSNSRSEMNVSTLELGDSALYLCASSVSGGANTGELFFGEGSRLTVL.

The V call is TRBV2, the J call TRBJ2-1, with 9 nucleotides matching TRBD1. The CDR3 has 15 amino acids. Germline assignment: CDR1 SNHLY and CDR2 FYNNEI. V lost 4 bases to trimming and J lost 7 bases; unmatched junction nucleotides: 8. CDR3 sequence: CASSVLRTGENEQFF. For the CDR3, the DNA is TGTGCCAGCAGTGTACTCCGGACAGGGGAAAATGAGCAGTTCTTC.

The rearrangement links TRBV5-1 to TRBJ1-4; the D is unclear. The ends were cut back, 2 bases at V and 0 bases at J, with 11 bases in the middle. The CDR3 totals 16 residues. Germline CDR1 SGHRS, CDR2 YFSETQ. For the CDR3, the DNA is TGCGCCAGCAGCTTACAGACCGTTGCAACTAATGAAAAACTGTTTTTT. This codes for CASSLQTVATNEKLFF.

The CDR3 DNA reads as TGCGCCAGCAGCTCTCGGGACAGGGTAACCGGGGAGCTGTTTTTT. It specifies CASSSRDRVTGELFF. The chain employs TRBV5-1 and TRBJ2-2, with 9 bases matching TRBD1. J gave up 5 bases and V 3 bases, and 5 bases lay outside the gene matches. The length of the CDR3 is 15 residues. Germline V CDR1 and CDR2: SGHRS, YFSETQ.

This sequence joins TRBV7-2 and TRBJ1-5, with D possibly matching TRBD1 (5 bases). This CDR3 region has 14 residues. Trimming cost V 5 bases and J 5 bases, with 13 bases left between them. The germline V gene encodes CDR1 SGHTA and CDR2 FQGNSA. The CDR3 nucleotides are TGTGCCAGCAGCCATGACAGTGGTCATCAGCCCCAGCATTTT. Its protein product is CASSHDSGHQPQHF.

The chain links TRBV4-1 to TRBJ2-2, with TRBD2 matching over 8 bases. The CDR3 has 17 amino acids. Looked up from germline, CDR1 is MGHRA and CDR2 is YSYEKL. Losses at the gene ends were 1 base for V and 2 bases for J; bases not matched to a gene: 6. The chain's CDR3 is CASSQGFGGANTGELFF. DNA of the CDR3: TGCGCCAGCAGCCAAGGGTTCGGGGGGGCAAACACCGGGGAGCTGTTTTTT.

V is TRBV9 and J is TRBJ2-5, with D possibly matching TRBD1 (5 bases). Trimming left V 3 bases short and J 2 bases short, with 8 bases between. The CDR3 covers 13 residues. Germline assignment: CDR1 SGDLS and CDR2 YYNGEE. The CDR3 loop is CASSGTQQETQYF. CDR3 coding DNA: TGTGCCAGCAGCGGGACACAGCAAGAGACCCAGTACTTC.

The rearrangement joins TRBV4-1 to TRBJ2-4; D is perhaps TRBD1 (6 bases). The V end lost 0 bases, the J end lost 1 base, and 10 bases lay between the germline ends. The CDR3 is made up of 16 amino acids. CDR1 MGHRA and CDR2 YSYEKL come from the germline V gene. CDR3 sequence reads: CASSQDAGAAKNIQYF. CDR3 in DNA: TGCGCCAGCAGCCAAGATGCAGGGGCGGCCAAAAACATTCAGTACTTC.

For the CDR3, the DNA is TGTGCCAGTAGCCCCACGGCGGGGGAGCTGTTTTTT. Translating it yields CASSPTAGELFF. V and J are TRBV19 and TRBJ2-2; D gene uncertain. The CDR3 spans 12 residues. Germline-derived CDR1 and CDR2 are LNHDA and SQIVND (reference sequence). The V gene lost 6 bases and the J gene lost 8 bases, with 10 bases spanning the gap.

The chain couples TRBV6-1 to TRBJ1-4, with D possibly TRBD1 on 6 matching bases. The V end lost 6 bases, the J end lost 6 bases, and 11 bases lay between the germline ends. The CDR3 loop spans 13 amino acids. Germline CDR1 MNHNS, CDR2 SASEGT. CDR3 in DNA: TGTGCCAGCAGGTGGGACAAGGATGAAAAACTGTTTTTT. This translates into CASRWDKDEKLFF.

CDR3: CASSQAPTGNNSPLHF. The CDR3 nucleotides read TGCGCCAGCAGCCAAGCCCCGACAGGAAATAATTCACCCCTCCACTTT. The V call is TRBV4-3, the J call TRBJ1-6; D might be TRBD1 (6 bases). Trimming took off 1 base at V and 5 bases at J, with 12 bases between the two ends. Germline values: CDR1 LGHNA, CDR2 YSLEER. The CDR3 consists of 16 residues.

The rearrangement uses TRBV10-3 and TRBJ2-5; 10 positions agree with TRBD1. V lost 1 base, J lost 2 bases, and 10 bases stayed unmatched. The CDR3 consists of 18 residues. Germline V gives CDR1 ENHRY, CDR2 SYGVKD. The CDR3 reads CAISEWGGTGDTQETQYF. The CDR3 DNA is TGTGCCATCAGTGAGTGGGGCGGGACAGGGGATACTCAAGAGACCCAGTACTTC.

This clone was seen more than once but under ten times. CDR3 amino acids: CASSYGQGPTFF. As DNA, the CDR3 is TGTGCCAGCAGCTATGGACAGGGCCCAACTTTCTTT. The rearrangement joins TRBV7-2 to TRBJ1-1; 8 nucleotides agree with TRBD1. Germline values: CDR1 SGHTA, CDR2 FQGNSA. V was clipped by 4 bases and J by 12 bases; unmatched bases: 7. The CDR3 sequence is 12 residues long.